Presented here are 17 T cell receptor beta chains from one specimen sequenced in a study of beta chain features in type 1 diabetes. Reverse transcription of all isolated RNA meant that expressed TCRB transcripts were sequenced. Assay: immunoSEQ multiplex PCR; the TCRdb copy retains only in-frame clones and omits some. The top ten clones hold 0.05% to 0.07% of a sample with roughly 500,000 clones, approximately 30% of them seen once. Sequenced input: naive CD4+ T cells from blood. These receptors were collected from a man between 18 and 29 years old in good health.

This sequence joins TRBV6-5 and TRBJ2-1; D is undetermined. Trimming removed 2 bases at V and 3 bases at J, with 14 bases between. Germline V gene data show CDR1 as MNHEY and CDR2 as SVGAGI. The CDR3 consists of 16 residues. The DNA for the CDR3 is TGTGCCAGCAGTTACGCCTCTGGGCTCTTCTACAATGAGCAGTTCTTC. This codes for CASSYASGLFYNEQFF.

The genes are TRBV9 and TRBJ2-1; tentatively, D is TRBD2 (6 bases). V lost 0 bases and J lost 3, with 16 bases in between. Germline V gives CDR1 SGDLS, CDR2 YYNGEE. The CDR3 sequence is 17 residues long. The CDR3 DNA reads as TGTGCCAGCAGCGTAGGGAGGGGACTTACCCTCTACAATGAGCAGTTCTTC. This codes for CASSVGRGLTLYNEQFF.

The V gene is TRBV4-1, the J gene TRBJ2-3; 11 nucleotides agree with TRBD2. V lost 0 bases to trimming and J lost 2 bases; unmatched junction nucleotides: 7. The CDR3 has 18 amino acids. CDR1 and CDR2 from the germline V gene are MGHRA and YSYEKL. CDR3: CASSQDRGTSGNTDTQYF. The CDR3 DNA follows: TGCGCCAGCAGCCAAGATCGGGGGACTAGCGGAAACACAGATACGCAGTATTTT.

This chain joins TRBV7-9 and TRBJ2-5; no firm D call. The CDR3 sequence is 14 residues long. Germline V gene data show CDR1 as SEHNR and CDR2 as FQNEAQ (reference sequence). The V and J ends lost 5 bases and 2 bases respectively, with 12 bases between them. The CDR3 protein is CASSHRAFQETQYF. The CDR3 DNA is TGTGCCAGCAGCCACCGGGCTTTTCAAGAGACCCAGTACTTC.

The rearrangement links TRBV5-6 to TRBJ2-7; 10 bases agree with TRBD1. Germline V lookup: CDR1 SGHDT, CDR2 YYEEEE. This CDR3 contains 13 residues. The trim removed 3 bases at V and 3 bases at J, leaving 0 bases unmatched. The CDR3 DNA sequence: TGTGCCAGCAGCTGGACAGGGGGCTACGAGCAGTACTTC. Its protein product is CASSWTGGYEQYF.

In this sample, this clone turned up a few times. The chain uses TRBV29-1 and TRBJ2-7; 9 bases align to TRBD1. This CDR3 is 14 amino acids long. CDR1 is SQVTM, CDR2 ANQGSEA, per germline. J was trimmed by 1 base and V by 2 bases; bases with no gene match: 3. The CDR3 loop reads CSVESGTGSYEQYF. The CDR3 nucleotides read TGCAGCGTTGAATCCGGGACAGGGTCCTACGAGCAGTACTTC.

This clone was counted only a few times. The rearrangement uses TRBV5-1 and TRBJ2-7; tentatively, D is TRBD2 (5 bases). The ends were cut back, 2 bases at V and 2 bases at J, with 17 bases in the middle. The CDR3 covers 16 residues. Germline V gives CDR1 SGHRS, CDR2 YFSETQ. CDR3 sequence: CASSFGTSLEAYEQYF. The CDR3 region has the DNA TGCGCCAGCAGCTTTGGAACCTCACTAGAGGCCTACGAGCAGTACTTC.

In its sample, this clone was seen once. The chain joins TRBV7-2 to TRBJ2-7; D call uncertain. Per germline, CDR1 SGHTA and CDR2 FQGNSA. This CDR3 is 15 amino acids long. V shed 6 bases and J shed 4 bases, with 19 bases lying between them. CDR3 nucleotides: TGTGCCAGCAGTTCCGACTCGTCGAGAGGATACGAGCAGTACTTC. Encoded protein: CASSSDSSRGYEQYF. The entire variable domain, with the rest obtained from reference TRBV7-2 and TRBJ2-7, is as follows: GAGVSQSPSNKVTEKGKDVELRCDPISGHTALYWYRQSLGQGLEFLIYFQGNSAPDKSGLPSDRFSAERTGGSVSTLTIQRTQQEDSAVYLCASSSDSSRGYEQYFGPGTRLTVT.

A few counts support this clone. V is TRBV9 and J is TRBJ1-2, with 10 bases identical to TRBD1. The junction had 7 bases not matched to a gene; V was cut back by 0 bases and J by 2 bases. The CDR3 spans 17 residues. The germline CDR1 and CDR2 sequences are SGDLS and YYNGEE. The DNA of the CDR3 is TGTGCCAGCAGCGTAGCTAGAGACAGGGGGCAGAACTATGGCTACACCTTC. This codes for CASSVARDRGQNYGYTF.

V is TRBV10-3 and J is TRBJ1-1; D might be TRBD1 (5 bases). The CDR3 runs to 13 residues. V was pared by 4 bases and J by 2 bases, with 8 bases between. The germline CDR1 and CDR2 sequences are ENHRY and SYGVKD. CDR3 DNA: TGTGCCATCAGTGCGACAGCAAACACTGAAGCTTTCTTT. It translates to CAISATANTEAFF.

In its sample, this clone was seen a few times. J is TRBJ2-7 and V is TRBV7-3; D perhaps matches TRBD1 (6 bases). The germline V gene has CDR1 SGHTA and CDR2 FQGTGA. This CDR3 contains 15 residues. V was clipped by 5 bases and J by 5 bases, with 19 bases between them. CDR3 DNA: TGTGCCAGCAGCCCGATGACAGGAGGATGGCACGAGCAGTACTTC. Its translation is CASSPMTGGWHEQYF.

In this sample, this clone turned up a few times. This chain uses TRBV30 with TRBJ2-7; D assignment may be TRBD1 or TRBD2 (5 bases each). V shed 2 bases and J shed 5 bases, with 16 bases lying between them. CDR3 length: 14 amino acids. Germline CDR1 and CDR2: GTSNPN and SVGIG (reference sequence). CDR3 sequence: CAWSPQRVGDEQYF. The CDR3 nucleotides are TGTGCCTGGAGTCCCCAACGGGTGGGGGACGAGCAGTACTTC.

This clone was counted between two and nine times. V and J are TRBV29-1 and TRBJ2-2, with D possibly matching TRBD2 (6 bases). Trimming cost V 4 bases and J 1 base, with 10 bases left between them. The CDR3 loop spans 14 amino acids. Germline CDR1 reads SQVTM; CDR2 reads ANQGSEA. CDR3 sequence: CSVGGGMNTGELFF. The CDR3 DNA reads TGCAGCGTTGGGGGCGGGATGAACACCGGGGAGCTGTTTTTT.

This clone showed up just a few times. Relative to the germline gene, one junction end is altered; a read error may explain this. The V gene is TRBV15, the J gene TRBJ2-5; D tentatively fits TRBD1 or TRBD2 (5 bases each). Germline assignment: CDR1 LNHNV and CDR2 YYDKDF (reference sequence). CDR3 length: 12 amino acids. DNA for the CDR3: TGTGCCACCAGCAGCGAATGGGACCTCCTAAACTTC. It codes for CATSSEWDLLNF.

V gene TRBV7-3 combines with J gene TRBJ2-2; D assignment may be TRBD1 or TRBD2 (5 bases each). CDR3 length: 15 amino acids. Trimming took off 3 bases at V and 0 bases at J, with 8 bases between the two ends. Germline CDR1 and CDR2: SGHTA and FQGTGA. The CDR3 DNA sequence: TGTGCCAGCAGCTTTCAGGGAGCGAACACCGGGGAGCTGTTTTTT. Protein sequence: CASSFQGANTGELFF.

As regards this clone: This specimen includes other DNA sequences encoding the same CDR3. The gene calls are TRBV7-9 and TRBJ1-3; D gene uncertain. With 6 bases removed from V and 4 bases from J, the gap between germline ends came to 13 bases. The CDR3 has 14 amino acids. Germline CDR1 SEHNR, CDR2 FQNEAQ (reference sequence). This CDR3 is CASSLTLSGNTIYF. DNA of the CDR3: TGTGCCAGCAGTCTGACTCTCTCCGGAAACACCATATATTTT.

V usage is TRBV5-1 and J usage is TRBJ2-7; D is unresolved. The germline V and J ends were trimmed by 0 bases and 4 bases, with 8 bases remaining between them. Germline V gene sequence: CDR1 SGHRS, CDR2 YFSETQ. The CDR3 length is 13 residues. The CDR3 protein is CASSLGSQYEQYF. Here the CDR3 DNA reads TGCGCCAGCAGCTTGGGCAGTCAATACGAGCAGTACTTC.